A selection of T cell receptor beta chains follows, all from one sample in a study of blood T cell repertoires in COVID-19. Assay: immunoSEQ multiplex PCR; the TCRdb copy retains only in-frame clones and omits some. The sample has about 24,000 clones, approximately 86% seen once. Sequenced: peripheral blood. The origin of the receptors is a man aged 50 to 60 with active COVID-19. Both conserved end residues are part of each CDR3. A D gene is named only where the DNA matches it firmly. Expanded clones get a size class; other rows say once, few or many, or leave the size out.

J gene	D gene	CDR3 length	clone size	V gene	CDR3 DNA	CDR3 protein
TRBJ2-7	TRBD2	12	NA	TRBV5-1	TGCGCCAGCGGTCTTGGGGGGGGCGAGCAGTACTTC	CASGLGGGEQYF
TRBJ2-7	TRBD2	13	NA	TRBV28	TGTGCCACTGGGACTAGCAAGGTTAACGAGCAGTACTTC	CATGTSKVNEQYF
TRBJ1-5	NA	17	NA	TRBV12-5	TGTGCTAGTGGTTTGGTCGCGGGGGCTAGAGGCAATCAGCCCCAGCATTTT	CASGLVAGARGNQPQHF
TRBJ1-1	NA	15	NA	TRBV18	TGTGCCAGCTCACCATCCTCGGGAGAGGCCACTGAAGCTTTCTTT	CASSPSSGEATEAFF
TRBJ1-1	TRBD1	14	NA	TRBV20-1	TGCAGTGCTAGTAACAGGGGGCAGAACACTGAAGCTTTCTTT	CSASNRGQNTEAFF
TRBJ2-5	TRBD2	15	NA	TRBV7-3	TGTGCCAGCAGCTCAAGCGGGAGTGCCGGAGAGACCCAGTACTTC	CASSSSGSAGETQYF
TRBJ1-2	TRBD1	12	NA	TRBV29-1	TGCAGCGTCTCCCAAGGGGGCGAAGGCTACACCTTC	CSVSQGGEGYTF
TRBJ1-2	NA	14	NA	TRBV10-3	TGTGCCATCAGTGAGACTACGGGACTCGGAGGCTACACCTTC	CAISETTGLGGYTF
TRBJ2-4	NA	15	NA	TRBV7-9	TGTGCCAGCAGCCCCACGGGCAGGGGCAAAAACATTCAGTACTTC	CASSPTGRGKNIQYF
TRBJ1-3	TRBD1	18	NA	TRBV15	TGTGCCACCAGCAGAGATCCGGGGACAGGGCGCCCTGGAAACACCATATATTTT	CATSRDPGTGRPGNTIYF
TRBJ2-1	TRBD2	15	NA	TRBV5-4	TGTGCCAGCAGCCGGACTAGCGGGACCTACAATGAGCAGTTCTTC	CASSRTSGTYNEQFF
TRBJ2-7	TRBD1	14	NA	TRBV5-1	TGCGCCAGCAGCGGACAGGGTGGAGGGTACGAGCAGTACTTC	CASSGQGGGYEQYF
TRBJ2-1	NA	13	NA	TRBV6-2/TRBV6-3	TGTGCCAGCAGTTACTCGGACAGCCATGAGCAGTTCTTC	CASSYSDSHEQFF
TRBJ1-1	TRBD1	16	once	TRBV5-1	TGCGCCAGCAGCCTCGTTGGGCGACAGGGATTAACTGAAGCTTTCTTT	CASSLVGRQGLTEAFF
TRBJ2-3	NA	20	NA	TRBV15	TGTGCCACCAGCAGAAGCAGGGGAGTGAGGGAAGGGGCTAGCACAGATACGCAGTATTTT	CATSRSRGVREGASTDTQYF
TRBJ2-3	TRBD2	16	NA	TRBV7-9	TGTGCCAGCAGCCCTCGACTAGCTTCCCCCACAGATACGCAGTATTTT	CASSPRLASPTDTQYF
TRBJ1-5	NA	14	NA	TRBV28	TGTGCCAGCGCCTTATGGGGGGGGAATCAGCCCCAGCATTTT	CASALWGGNQPQHF
TRBJ1-1	NA	16	NA	TRBV7-6	TGTGCCAGCAGCCCGGTTAGGGAAGGGGTAAACACTGAAGCTTTCTTT	CASSPVREGVNTEAFF
TRBJ2-2	NA	16	few	TRBV5-5	TGTGCCAGCAGCTTTAAGGCGGTAGGCAACACCGGGGAGCTGTTTTTT	CASSFKAVGNTGELFF
TRBJ2-5	NA	15	NA	TRBV6-5	TGTGCCAGCAGTTACCAATTGGGGGAGGTAGAGACCCAGTACTTC	CASSYQLGEVETQYF
TRBJ1-3	NA	16	NA	TRBV6-2/TRBV6-3	TGTGCCAGCAGTTACTCGATTCTGGACGGACAAAACACCATATATTTT	CASSYSILDGQNTIYF
TRBJ2-1	TRBD1	15	NA	TRBV7-2	TGTGCCAGCAGCCAACAGGGGAATTTGGGGAATGAGCAGTTCTTC	CASSQQGNLGNEQFF
TRBJ2-1	TRBD2	13	NA	TRBV5-1	TGCGCCAGCAGCTTGGAAGGGAGGGATGAGCAGTTCTTC	CASSLEGRDEQFF
TRBJ1-5	TRBD1	14	NA	TRBV6-4	TGTGCCAGCACGCCCAGGGGGTGGAATCAGCCCCAGCATTTT	CASTPRGWNQPQHF
TRBJ2-5	NA	14	NA	TRBV15	TGTGCCACCAGCGTCCGGGGGGCAGGAGAGACCCAGTACTTC	CATSVRGAGETQYF
TRBJ2-7	TRBD1	14	NA	TRBV5-1	TGCGCCAGCAGCTCGACAGGGGTCTCCTACGAGCAGTACTTC	CASSSTGVSYEQYF
TRBJ1-1	NA	12	NA	TRBV9	TGTGCCAGCTCCAGGGGAAAAACTGAAGCTTTCTTT	CASSRGKTEAFF
TRBJ2-1	TRBD2	16	once	TRBV5-4	TGTGCCAGCAGCTCCGGGGGGGCTAGCGGGAGGGTTGAGCAGTTCTTC	CASSSGGASGRVEQFF
TRBJ2-5	TRBD2	15	NA	TRBV6-5	TGTGCCAGCAGACGTACTAGCGGGATCCAAGAGACCCAGTACTTC	CASRRTSGIQETQYF
TRBJ2-1	TRBD2	17	NA	TRBV19	TGTGCCAGTAGTACAGGGACTAGCGGGAGATGGTACAATGAGCAGTTCTTC	CASSTGTSGRWYNEQFF
TRBJ1-1	NA	12	NA	TRBV7-9	TGTGCCAGCAGCCCCGGGGGGCGCCCGGCTTTCTTT	CASSPGGRPAFF
TRBJ2-7	NA	13	NA	TRBV11-3	TGTGCCAGCAGCTCCCCCAGGGTGTACGAGCAGTACTTC	CASSSPRVYEQYF
TRBJ1-4	NA	15	NA	TRBV18	TGTGCCAGCTCACCGGTGAACAGGGTTAATGAAAAACTGTTTTTT	CASSPVNRVNEKLFF
TRBJ2-2	TRBD2	14	NA	TRBV11-3	TGTGCCAGCTCCTCGGGGGGGGCCACCGGGGAGCTGTTTTTT	CASSSGGATGELFF
TRBJ1-6	NA	15	NA	TRBV10-3	TGTGCCATCAGTGATGGACAAACCAATAATTCACCCCTCCACTTT	CAISDGQTNNSPLHF
TRBJ1-6	NA	14	NA	TRBV28	TGTGCCAGCAGTCGATTGGGAGAAGGTTCACCCCTCCACTTT	CASSRLGEGSPLHF
TRBJ2-1	TRBD2	16	once	TRBV7-3	TGTGCCAGCAGCCGGACCGGGACTATCTCTTACAATGAGCAGTTCTTC	CASSRTGTISYNEQFF
TRBJ2-7	NA	13	NA	TRBV7-9	TGTGCCAGCAGCTTTGTGGGGGCGTACGAGCAGTACTTC	CASSFVGAYEQYF
TRBJ2-7	NA	13	NA	TRBV10-3	TGTGCCATCAGGGGAGGACTCGACTACGAGCAGTACTTC	CAIRGGLDYEQYF
TRBJ1-5	TRBD1	16	NA	TRBV24-1	TGTGCCACCAGTGAGCCAGGGACAGGGAGTAATCAGCCCCAGCATTTT	CATSEPGTGSNQPQHF
TRBJ1-5	TRBD1	16	NA	TRBV19	TGTGCCAGTAGTATAGACGGGACAGGGACGGGACAGCCCCAGCATTTT	CASSIDGTGTGQPQHF
TRBJ2-5	NA	14	NA	TRBV6-1	TGTGCCAGCAGTGAAGGGCCAGGGCAACAGACCCAGTACTTC	CASSEGPGQQTQYF
TRBJ2-7	NA	15	once	TRBV6-5	TGTGCCAGCAGTTACTCATACAGGGCTTCCTACGAGCAGTACTTC	CASSYSYRASYEQYF
TRBJ2-2	TRBD1	14	few	TRBV6-5	TGTGCCAGCAAGGGGACAGGGTGGACCGGGGAGCTGTTTTTT	CASKGTGWTGELFF
TRBJ2-7	NA	12	NA	TRBV6-6	TGTGCCAGCAGTCCTTCGTCCTACGAGCAGTACTTC	CASSPSSYEQYF
TRBJ2-1	NA	14	NA	TRBV20-1	TGCAGTGCTAGTTCGGAGGACTCCTACAATGAGCAGTTCTTC	CSASSEDSYNEQFF
TRBJ2-1	NA	14	NA	TRBV9	TGTGCCAGCAGCGTAGATGAGGGATACAATGAGCAGTTCTTC	CASSVDEGYNEQFF
TRBJ2-2	NA	15	NA	TRBV28	TGTGCCATCAAAGTCTCGGGGGTCGATTCCGGGGAGCTGTTTTTT	CAIKVSGVDSGELFF